This T cell receptor beta chain appears in the sequencing data of a study of blood T cell repertoires in COVID-19. The CDR3 contains 13 residues. Germline loops: CDR1 KGHSH, CDR2 LQKENI. V lost 0 bases, J lost 8 bases, and 8 bases lay in between. Here immunoSEQ multiplex PCR was the method, and the copy in TCRdb shows in-frame clones only, minus some. The table includes under 150,000 clones, around 80% detected once. The TCR was taken from a man in his 60s with active or convalescent COVID-19. This chain connects TRBV18 to TRBJ1-3; D gene uncertain. The specimen sequenced was peripheral blood. CDR3 DNA sequence: TGTGCCAGCTCACCACCGGGCTCGTACACCATATATTTT. Residues: CASSPPGSYTIYF.